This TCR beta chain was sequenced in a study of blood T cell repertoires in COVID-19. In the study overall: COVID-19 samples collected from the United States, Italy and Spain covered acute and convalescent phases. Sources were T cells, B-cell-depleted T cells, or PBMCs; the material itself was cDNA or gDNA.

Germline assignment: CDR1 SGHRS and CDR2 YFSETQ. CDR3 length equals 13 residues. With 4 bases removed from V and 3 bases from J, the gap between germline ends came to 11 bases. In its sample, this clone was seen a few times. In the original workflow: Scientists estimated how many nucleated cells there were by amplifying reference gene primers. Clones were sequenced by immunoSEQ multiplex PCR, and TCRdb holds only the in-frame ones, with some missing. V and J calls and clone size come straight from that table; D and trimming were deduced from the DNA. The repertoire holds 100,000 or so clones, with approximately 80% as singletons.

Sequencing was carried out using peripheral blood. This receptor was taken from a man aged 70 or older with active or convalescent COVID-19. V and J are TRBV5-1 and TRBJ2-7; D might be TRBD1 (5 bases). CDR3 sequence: CASSPGHRYEQYF. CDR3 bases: TGCGCCAGCAGCCCTGGACACCGCTACGAGCAGTACTTC.